This TCR beta chain was identified during a study of blood T cell repertoires in COVID-19. Study-wide context: Some COVID-19 samples were acute and others convalescent; all came from the United States, Italy and Spain. T cells, B-cell-depleted T cells, or PBMCs provided the cDNA or gDNA that served as material.

CDR3 length: 16 residues. V was pared by 2 bases and J by 1 base, with 14 bases between. Germline V lookup: CDR1 MDHEN, CDR2 SYDVKM. In the authors' methods: Nucleated cell number was recorded as an estimate derived from reference gene primer amplification. TCRdb keeps only in-frame clones here, not all; method: immunoSEQ multiplex PCR. The V and J calls and the clone size are those of that table, but D and trimming were determined from the DNA. This table has roughly 200,000 clones, 88% appearing once. This sequence originates from a young man with active or convalescent COVID-19. Source material: peripheral blood. This chain joins TRBV28 and TRBJ1-1, with D possibly matching TRBD1 (5 bases). Here the CDR3 DNA reads TGTGCCAGCAGTTTACGGGGGATCGGCCAGAACACTGAAGCTTTCTTT. Protein product: CASSLRGIGQNTEAFF.